The 18 T cell receptor beta chains below all came from one sample that was sequenced in a study of blood T cell repertoires in COVID-19. Measured with immunoSEQ multiplex PCR; TCRdb has only the in-frame clones, and not every one. The data show 95,000 to 110,000 clones, with over 70% seen just once and 13% held by the top ten. Specimen: peripheral blood. The receptor source for this set is a human donor in a cohort sampled during active or convalescent COVID-19.

The chain links TRBV3-1 (or the pseudogene TRBV3-2) to TRBJ1-1, with no clear D. V was cut by 4 bases and J by 1 base, with 13 bases left in between. The CDR3 consists of 15 residues. Germline V lookup: CDR1 LGHDT, CDR2 YNNKEL (reference sequence). CDR3: CASSPPGSPNTEAFF. CDR3 DNA: TGTGCCAGCAGCCCCCCCGGTAGCCCGAACACTGAAGCTTTCTTT.

This chain uses TRBV18 with TRBJ1-6, with D maybe TRBD1 (5 bases). The CDR3 is 16 residues long. Germline CDR1 is KGHSH and CDR2 is LQKENI. Trimming removed 0 bases from V and 10 bases from J, with 16 bases in between. DNA of the CDR3: TGTGCCAGCTCACCACCGTTTAAAGGGGAGGGCTCACCCCTCCACTTT. This sequence encodes CASSPPFKGEGSPLHF. The full variable domain, rest sourced from reference TRBV18 and TRBJ1-6, is NAGVMQNPRHLVRRRGQEARLRCSPMKGHSHVYWYRQLPEEGLKFMVYLQKENIIDESGMPKERFSAEFPKEGPSILRIQQVVRGDSAAYFCASSPPFKGEGSPLHFGNGTRLTVT.

This clone was picked up one time. The chain combines TRBV5-5 with TRBJ1-4; unclear D gene. Germline CDR1 SGHKS, CDR2 YYEKEE (reference sequence). The CDR3 covers 13 residues. V shed 6 bases and J shed 5 bases, with 11 bases lying between them. CDR3 in amino acids: CASTRRMNEKLFF. The CDR3 DNA is TGTGCCAGCACTCGGCGGATGAATGAAAAACTGTTTTTT.

The J gene is TRBJ2-5, the V gene TRBV7-2, with 7 bases identical to TRBD2. CDR1 and CDR2 from the germline V gene are SGHTA and FQGNSA. V dropped 1 base and J dropped 5; count of bases not matched to a gene: 1. This CDR3 has 13 amino acids. The CDR3 protein is CASSLGGGETQYF. CDR3 sequence (DNA): TGTGCCAGCAGCTTAGGGGGAGGGGAGACCCAGTACTTC.

This chain links TRBV7-3 with TRBJ2-5, with TRBD1 as a possible D gene (5 bases). There are 14 residues in the CDR3. The germline V gene has CDR1 SGHTA and CDR2 FQGTGA. Trimming took 5 bases from V and 5 from J, leaving 15 bases between them. The CDR3 DNA reads as TGTGCCAGCAGCCCCAGGGCTAACCGGGAGACCCAGTACTTC. Translating it yields CASSPRANRETQYF.

This clone was seen just once. CDR3 loop: CASRTGAHSGNTIYF. The CDR3 nucleotides are TGTGCCAGTAGAACAGGGGCCCACTCTGGAAACACCATATATTTT. The rearrangement links TRBV28 to TRBJ1-3; TRBD1 agrees at 7 bases. CDR1 and CDR2 from the germline V gene are MDHEN and SYDVKM. The CDR3 has 15 amino acids. V lost 9 bases, J lost 0 bases, and 8 bases stayed unmatched.

This clone appeared a single time. At one end, the junction sequence differs from germline, possibly due to a read error. Other DNA sequences in this sample translate to the same CDR3. The chain joins TRBV9 to TRBJ2-3, with TRBD1 identical over 8 bases. CDR3 length: 14 amino acids. CDR1 and CDR2 from the germline V gene are SGDLS and YYNGEE. CDR3 sequence (DNA): TGTGCCAGCAGCGCTGGACAGGGACCAGATACACAGTATTTT. Translation: CASSAGQGPDTQYF.

The V call is TRBV5-4, the J call TRBJ2-5; TRBD1 matches 7 bases. The CDR3 sequence is 15 residues long. Germline lookup yields CDR1 SGHNT and CDR2 YYREEE (reference sequence). J gave up 0 bases and V 2 bases, and 4 bases lay outside the gene matches. CDR3 coding DNA: TGTGCCAGCAGCTTAGGGGGCCAGTACCAAGAGACCCAGTACTTC. It codes for CASSLGGQYQETQYF.

The genes are TRBV6-2 or TRBV6-3 and TRBJ1-2; no reliable D call. The CDR3 totals 14 residues. Trimming cost V 6 bases and J 8 bases, with 19 bases left between them. The germline gives CDR1 MNHEY, CDR2 SVGEGT. The CDR3 DNA follows: TGTGCCAGCAGCCAAAACGCGGGGTCATACGGCTACACCTTC. Translation: CASSQNAGSYGYTF.

In this sample, this clone turned up once. The chain is built from TRBV5-8 and TRBJ2-7; D is perhaps TRBD2 (5 bases). The CDR3 is made up of 14 amino acids. Trimming left V 3 bases short and J 3 bases short, with 13 bases between. Germline-derived CDR1 and CDR2 are SGHTS and YDEGEE. The CDR3 protein is CASSSGDQYYEQYF. For the CDR3, the DNA is TGTGCCAGCAGCTCCGGGGATCAATACTACGAGCAGTACTTC.

The chain carries TRBV7-9 and TRBJ1-5; 8 bases align to TRBD1. Trimming cost V 4 bases and J 2 bases; bases outside gene matches: 10. The germline CDR1 and CDR2 sequences are SEHNR and FQNEAQ (reference sequence). This CDR3 has 17 residues. CDR3 coding DNA: TGTGCCAGCAGCTCGACAGGACAGGGCCGTGGCAATCAGCCCCAGCATTTT. Its protein is CASSSTGQGRGNQPQHF.

The chain couples TRBV7-2 to TRBJ2-1; 11 nucleotides match TRBD1. With 2 bases clipped from V and 7 bases from J, the junction kept 7 bases outside the gene matches. Germline CDR1 and CDR2: SGHTA and FQGNSA. The CDR3 is made up of 16 amino acids. CDR3 DNA: TGTGCCAGCAGCTTAAGAGGGACAGGGGGTTGGAATGAGCAGTTCTTC. Protein sequence: CASSLRGTGGWNEQFF.

The chain employs TRBV13 and TRBJ2-5, with D maybe TRBD2 (6 bases). V lost 4 bases to trimming and J lost 3 bases, with 24 bases between them. CDR1 is PRHDT and CDR2 is FYEKMQ in the germline V gene (reference sequence). The CDR3 consists of 18 residues. The DNA for the CDR3 is TGTGCCAGCAGCTCCTCCCGGGGGATTGGGGCCGTGGAAGAGACCCAGTACTTC. Encoded protein: CASSSSRGIGAVEETQYF.

The chain has TRBV11-2 and TRBJ1-1, with 7 bases that match TRBD1. The CDR3 spans 13 residues. The germline gives CDR1 SGHAT, CDR2 FQNNGV. The J segment lost 5 bases and the V segment lost 8 bases, leaving 8 bases of the junction unmatched. CDR3 nucleotides: TGTGCCAGCTCAGAAGGGGGCTGGACTGAAGCTTTCTTT. This translates into CASSEGGWTEAFF.

V and J are TRBV10-2 and TRBJ1-6; possibly TRBD1 for D (5 bases). The germline CDR1 and CDR2 sequences are WSHSY and SAAADI. The CDR3 contains 13 residues. Trimming stripped 10 bases from V and 6 bases from J, with 13 bases between. The CDR3 protein is CATTTAFNSPLHF. DNA of the CDR3: TGCGCCACCACGACAGCATTTAATTCACCCCTCCACTTT.

The genes are TRBV10-3 and TRBJ2-2, with D perhaps TRBD1 (6 bases). The CDR3 length is 13 residues. The V end was cut by 10 bases, the J end by 4 bases, with 13 bases between. Germline V CDR1 and CDR2: ENHRY, SYGVKD. The CDR3 reads CATRQGGTGELFF. As DNA, the CDR3 is TGTGCCACCAGGCAAGGGGGCACCGGGGAGCTGTTTTTT.

This clone was counted once. J is TRBJ1-6 and V is TRBV6-2 or TRBV6-3, with D possibly TRBD1 on 6 matching bases. Trimming removed 6 bases at V and 4 bases at J, with 16 bases between. Germline CDR1 MNHEY, CDR2 SVGEGT. The CDR3 has 16 amino acids. This chain's CDR3 is CASSSQIQGYNSPLHF. As DNA, the CDR3 is TGTGCCAGCAGCTCCCAGATACAGGGATATAATTCACCCCTCCACTTT.

The count of this clone is one. The chain couples TRBV5-1 to TRBJ2-7, with a tentative D call TRBD1 (6 bases). The CDR3 contains 15 residues. The germline gives CDR1 SGHRS, CDR2 YFSETQ. Trimming shortened V by 7 bases and J by 4 bases, and 21 bases separated the two germline ends. CDR3 loop: CASSRAGDFSYEQYF. In DNA form, the CDR3 reads TGCGCCAGCTCACGGGCAGGGGATTTTAGTTACGAGCAGTACTTC.